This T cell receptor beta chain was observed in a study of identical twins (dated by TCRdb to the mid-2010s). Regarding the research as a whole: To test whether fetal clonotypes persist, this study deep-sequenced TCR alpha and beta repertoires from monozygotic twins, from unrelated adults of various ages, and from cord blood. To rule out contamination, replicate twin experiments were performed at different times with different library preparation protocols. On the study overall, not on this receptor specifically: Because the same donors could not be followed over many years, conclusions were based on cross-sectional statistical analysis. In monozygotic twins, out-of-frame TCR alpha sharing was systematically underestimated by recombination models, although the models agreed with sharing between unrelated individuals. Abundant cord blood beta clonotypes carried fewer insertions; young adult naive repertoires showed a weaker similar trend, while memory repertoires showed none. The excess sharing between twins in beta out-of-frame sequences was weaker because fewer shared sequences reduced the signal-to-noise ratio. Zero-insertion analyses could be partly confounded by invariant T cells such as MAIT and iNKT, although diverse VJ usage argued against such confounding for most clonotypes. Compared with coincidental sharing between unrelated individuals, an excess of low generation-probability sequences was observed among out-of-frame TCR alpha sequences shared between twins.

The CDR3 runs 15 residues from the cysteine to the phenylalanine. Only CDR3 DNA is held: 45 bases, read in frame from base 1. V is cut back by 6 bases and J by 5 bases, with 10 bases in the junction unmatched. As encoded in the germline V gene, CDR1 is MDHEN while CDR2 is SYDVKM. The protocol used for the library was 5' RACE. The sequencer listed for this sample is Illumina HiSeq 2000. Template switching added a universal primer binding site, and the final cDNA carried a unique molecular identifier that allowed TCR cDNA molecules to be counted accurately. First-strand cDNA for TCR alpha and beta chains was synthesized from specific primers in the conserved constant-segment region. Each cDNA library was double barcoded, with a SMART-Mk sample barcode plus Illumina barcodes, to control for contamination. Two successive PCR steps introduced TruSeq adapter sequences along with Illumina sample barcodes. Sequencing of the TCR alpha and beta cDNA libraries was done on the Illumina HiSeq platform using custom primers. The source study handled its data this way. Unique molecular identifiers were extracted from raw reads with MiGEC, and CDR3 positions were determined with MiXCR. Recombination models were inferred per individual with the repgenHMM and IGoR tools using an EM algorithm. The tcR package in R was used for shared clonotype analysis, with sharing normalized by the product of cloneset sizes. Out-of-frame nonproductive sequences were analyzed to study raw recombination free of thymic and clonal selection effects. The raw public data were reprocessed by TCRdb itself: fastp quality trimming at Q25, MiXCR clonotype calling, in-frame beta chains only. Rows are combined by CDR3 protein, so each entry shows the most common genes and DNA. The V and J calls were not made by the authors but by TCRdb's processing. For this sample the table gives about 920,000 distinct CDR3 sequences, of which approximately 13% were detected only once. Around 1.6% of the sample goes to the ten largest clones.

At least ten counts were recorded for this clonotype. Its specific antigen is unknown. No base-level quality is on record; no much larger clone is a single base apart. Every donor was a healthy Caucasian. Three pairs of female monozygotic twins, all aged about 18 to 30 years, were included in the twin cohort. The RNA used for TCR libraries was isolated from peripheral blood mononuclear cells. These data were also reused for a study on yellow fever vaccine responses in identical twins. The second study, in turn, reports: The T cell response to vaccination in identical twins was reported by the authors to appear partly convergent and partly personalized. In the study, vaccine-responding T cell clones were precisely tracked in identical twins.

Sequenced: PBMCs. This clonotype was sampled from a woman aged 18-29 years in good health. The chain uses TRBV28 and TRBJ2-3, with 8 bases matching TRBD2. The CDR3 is CASSSSGGPIDTQYF. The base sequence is TGTGCCAGCAGCTCATCGGGGGGGCCAATAGATACGCAGTATTTT. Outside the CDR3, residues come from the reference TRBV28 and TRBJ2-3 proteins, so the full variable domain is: DVKVTQSSRYLVKRTGEKVFLECVQDMDHENMFWYRQDPGLGLRLIYFSYDVKMKEKGDIPEGYSVSREKKERFSLILESASTNQTSMYLCASSSSGGPIDTQYFGPGTRLTVL.